The 2 T cell receptor beta chains given below trace back to one sample, sequenced in a study of early T cells in non-severe SARS-CoV-2 infection. Via MiXCR, TCRdb re-called the 5' RACE reads, giving one row per CDR3 protein. The repertoire has 75,000 to 100,000 distinct CDR3 sequences, 13% to 15% of them found once; the top ten carry roughly 7%. The sequenced material came from whole blood. The receptors were gathered from an adult who was a healthcare worker with PCR-confirmed SARS-CoV-2 infection or an uninfected control (not recorded which).

There are a few counts of this clonotype. The V and J genes are TRBV20-1 and TRBJ2-7, with 10 bases matching TRBD2. V shed 0 bases, J shed 3 bases, and the junction held 5 bases outside the gene matches. The CDR3 length is 15 residues. The germline V gene has CDR1 DFQATT and CDR2 SNEGSKA (reference sequence). The CDR3 DNA reads as TGCAGTGCTAGAGATCTAGCGGGAGTGGTCTACGAGCAGTACTTC. This encodes CSARDLAGVVYEQYF.

V is TRBV23-1 and J is TRBJ2-5; 7 bases agree with TRBD2. TRBV23-1 is sorted into the ORF group, with uncertain function. This CDR3 comprises 17 residues. V dropped 3 bases and J dropped 4; count of bases not matched to a gene: 14. This CDR3 reads CASSHRGRREPRETQYF. DNA of the CDR3: TGCGCCAGCAGTCACCGTGGTCGGCGGGAGCCCAGAGAGACCCAGTACTTC.